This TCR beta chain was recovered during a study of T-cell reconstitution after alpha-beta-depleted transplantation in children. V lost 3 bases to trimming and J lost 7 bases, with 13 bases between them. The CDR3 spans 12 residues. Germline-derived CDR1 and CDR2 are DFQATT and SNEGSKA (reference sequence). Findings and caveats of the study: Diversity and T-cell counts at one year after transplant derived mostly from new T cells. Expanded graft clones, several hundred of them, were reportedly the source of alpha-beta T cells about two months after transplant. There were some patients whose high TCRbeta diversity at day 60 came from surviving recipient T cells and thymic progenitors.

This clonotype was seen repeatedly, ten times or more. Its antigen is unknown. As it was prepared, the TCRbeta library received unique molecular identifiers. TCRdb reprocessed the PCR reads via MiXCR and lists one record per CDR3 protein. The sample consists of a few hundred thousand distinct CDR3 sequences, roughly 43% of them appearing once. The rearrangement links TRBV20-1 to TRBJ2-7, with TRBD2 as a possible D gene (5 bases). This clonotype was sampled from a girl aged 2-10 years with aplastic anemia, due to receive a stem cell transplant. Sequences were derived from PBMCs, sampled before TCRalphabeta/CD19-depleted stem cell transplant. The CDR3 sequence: CSARDGVGEQYF. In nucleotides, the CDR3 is TGCAGTGCTAGGGACGGGGTGGGAGAGCAGTACTTC.